Shown below are 3 T cell receptor beta chains from a single sample sequenced in a study of T cells in localized non-small cell lung cancer. Here immunoSEQ multiplex PCR was the method, and the copy in TCRdb shows in-frame clones only, minus some. Among tens of thousands of clones listed, about four fifths were seen once. The sequences come from peripheral blood, collected before any cancer treatment. The receptors shown here come from an older female donor with stage II squamous cell lung carcinoma.

This clone was detected once. The V call is TRBV6-6, the J call TRBJ1-1; tentatively, D is TRBD1 (5 bases). Trimming removed 0 bases at V and 1 base at J, with 9 bases between. This CDR3 has 15 amino acids. Germline CDR1 and CDR2: MNHNY and SVGAGI (reference sequence). CDR3 nucleotide sequence: TGTGCCAGCAGTTACTCGGCAGGGACGAACACTGAAGCTTTCTTT. Protein product: CASSYSAGTNTEAFF.

V is TRBV6-5 and J is TRBJ1-6; TRBD1 is a possible D gene (5 bases). The CDR3 has 15 amino acids. The V gene's germline CDR1 is MNHEY and CDR2 SVGAGI. Between the trimmed V and J ends, which lost 6 bases and 11 bases, there was a span of 20 bases. The CDR3 loop is CASRPPDGRGTPLHF. DNA for the CDR3: TGTGCCAGCAGACCCCCCGACGGCCGGGGGACACCCCTCCACTTT.

The rearrangement joins TRBV28 to TRBJ1-5; a weak D match, TRBD1 (5 bases). This CDR3 has 13 amino acids. Germline values: CDR1 MDHEN, CDR2 SYDVKM. V was shortened by 6 bases and J by 7 bases, with 13 bases between the two germline ends. The CDR3 is CASRAQGRQPQHF. In DNA, the CDR3 is TGTGCCAGCAGGGCCCAGGGACGGCAGCCCCAGCATTTT.